This T cell receptor beta chain was sequenced in a study of identical twins (dated by TCRdb to 2016 to 2018). Describing the broader study: To test whether fetal clonotypes persist, this study deep-sequenced TCR alpha and beta repertoires from monozygotic twins, from unrelated adults of various ages, and from cord blood. To rule out contamination, replicate twin experiments were performed at different times with different library preparation protocols. Broad study findings and their caveats: Out-of-frame TCR alpha sharing in monozygotic twins was systematically underestimated by recombination models, whereas sharing between unrelated individuals was in agreement with the recombination models. Compared with coincidental sharing between unrelated individuals, an excess of low generation-probability sequences was observed among out-of-frame TCR alpha sequences shared between twins. Fewer insertions were carried by abundant cord blood beta clonotypes, a similar but weaker trend appeared in young adult naive repertoires, and no such trend appeared in memory repertoires. Excess twin sharing in beta out-of-frame sequences was weaker because fewer shared sequences lowered the signal-to-noise ratio. Because the same donors could not be followed over many years, the conclusions relied on cross-sectional statistical analysis. Invariant T cells such as MAIT and iNKT could partly confound zero-insertion analyses, although diverse VJ usage argued against such confounding for most clonotypes.

Libraries were built with 5' RACE. This sample was sequenced with an Illumina HiSeq 2000. Template switching introduced a universal primer binding site; the final cDNA contained a unique molecular identifier, enabling accurate counting of TCR cDNA molecules. Specific primers in the conserved constant-segment region were used to synthesize first-strand cDNA for the TCR alpha and beta chains. To control for contamination, every cDNA library carried two barcodes: a SMART-Mk sample barcode plus Illumina barcodes. TruSeq adapter sequences, together with Illumina sample barcodes, were added in two successive PCR steps. The Illumina HiSeq platform was used with custom primers to sequence TCR alpha and beta cDNA libraries. Processing in the source paper ran as follows. MiGEC processed the raw reads to extract unique molecular identifiers, while MiXCR was used to determine the CDR3 positions. Recombination models were inferred per individual with the repgenHMM and IGoR tools using an EM algorithm. The tcR package in R was used for shared clonotype analysis, with sharing normalized by the product of cloneset sizes. To study raw recombination free of thymic and clonal selection effects, out-of-frame nonproductive sequences were analyzed. TCRdb handled the public reads itself, with Q25 trimming in fastp and clone calling in MiXCR, and kept productive beta chains. All rows with the same CDR3 protein become a single entry with the most common DNA and genes. The V and J calls, along with clone size, are taken from TCRdb and not from the paper's own processing. For this sample the table gives around 490,000 distinct CDR3 sequences, of which 12% to 15% were detected only once. The ten largest clones capture roughly 0.44% of the sample.

With regard to this clonotype: The specificity of this receptor is unknown. No base-level quality is on record; no much larger clone is a single base apart.

Every donor was a healthy Caucasian. Three pairs of female monozygotic twins, all aged about 18 to 29 years, were included in the twin cohort. Positive isolation kits from Invitrogen were used to isolate the CD4+ and CD8+ T cell populations. The germline ends are 13 bases apart after V is trimmed by 5 bases and J by 4 bases. Looking up the germline V gene yields CDR1 SQVTM and CDR2 ANQGSEA. Its CDR3 holds 13 amino acids, cysteine through phenylalanine. Only CDR3 DNA is held: 39 bases, read in frame from base 1. The data were also submitted as part of a second study, on yellow fever vaccine responses in identical twins. Per that second paper: The T cell response to vaccination in identical twins was reported by the authors to appear partly convergent and partly personalized. In identical twins, the study followed T cell clones that responded to the vaccine with precision.

Sequencing input: CD4+ T cells sorted from blood. The receptor's source is a woman between 18 and 29 years old in good health. The chain is made from TRBV29-1 and TRBJ2-3; the D gene is possibly TRBD2, with 6 bases matching. The CDR3 has the sequence CSVRDFSPDTQYF. The sequence in DNA is TGCAGCGTTAGGGACTTCTCCCCAGATACGCAGTATTTT.